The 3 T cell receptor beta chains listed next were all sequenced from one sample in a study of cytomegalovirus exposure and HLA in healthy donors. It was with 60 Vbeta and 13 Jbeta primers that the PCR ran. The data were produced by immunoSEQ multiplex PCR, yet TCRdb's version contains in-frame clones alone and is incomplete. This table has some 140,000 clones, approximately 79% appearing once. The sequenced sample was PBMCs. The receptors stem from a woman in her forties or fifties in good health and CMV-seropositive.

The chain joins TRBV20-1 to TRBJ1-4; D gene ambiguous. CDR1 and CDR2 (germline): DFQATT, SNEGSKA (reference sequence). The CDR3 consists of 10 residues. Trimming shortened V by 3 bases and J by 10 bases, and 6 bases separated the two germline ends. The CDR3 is CSASSGKLFF. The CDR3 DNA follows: TGCAGTGCTAGCTCCGGAAAACTGTTTTTT.

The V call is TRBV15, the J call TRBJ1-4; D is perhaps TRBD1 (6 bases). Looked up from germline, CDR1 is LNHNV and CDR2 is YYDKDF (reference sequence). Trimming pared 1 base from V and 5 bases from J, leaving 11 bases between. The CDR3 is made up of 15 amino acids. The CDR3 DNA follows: TGTGCCACCAGCAGAGGGGGGACAAGGAATGAAAAACTGTTTTTT. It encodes CATSRGGTRNEKLFF.

CDR3 nucleotide sequence: TGTGCCAGCACCTCCGAGGGGGTCTCTGGAAACACCATATATTTT. Translation: CASTSEGVSGNTIYF. This chain joins TRBV6-6 and TRBJ1-3, with D perhaps TRBD1 (6 bases). Germline V CDR1 and CDR2: MNHNY, SVGAGI (reference sequence). The CDR3 totals 15 residues. Trimming took 7 bases from V and 0 from J, leaving 13 bases between them.